This T cell receptor (beta chain) stems from a study of T cell responses to AZD1222 COVID-19 vaccine. General study findings and limits: Females outnumbered males among donors, who were mostly white British; clonal diversity was possibly underestimated. It was only after the peak T cell response that any repertoires were sampled. Reportedly, close to half of spike-specific TCRs are directed against unmutated variant regions.

In the case of this clone: As yet, its antigen is unknown.

Data came from immunoSEQ multiplex PCR; TCRdb stores just in-frame clones and leaves some out. The sample records 90,000 to 150,000 clones, around 86% being singletons. The CDR3 length is 18 residues. V was trimmed by 4 bases and J by 0 bases, leaving 16 bases between them. Germline CDR1 reads MGHRA; CDR2 reads YSYEKL. The sequencing here drew on peripheral blood, taken 28 days after the second AZD1222 dose. J is TRBJ1-6 and V is TRBV4-1, with a weak D call TRBD1 (6 bases). The sequence came from an adult who received the AZD1222 COVID-19 vaccine. In nucleotides, the CDR3 is TGCGCCAGCAGCCCAAGAGGGGGGGGCAGCTCCTATAATTCACCCCTCCACTTT. Amino acid sequence: CASSPRGGGSSYNSPLHF.